This entry describes one TCR beta chain. This receptor's antigen is unknown. No base quality information exists; no much larger clone differs at one position. This record comes from a study of cytomegalovirus exposure and HLA in healthy donors (dated by TCRdb to the late 2010s). As for the study more broadly: In an earlier analysis of roughly 590 of the donors, around 300 Gb of sequence data and 117 million unique TCR beta sequences from about 179 million T cells were reported. In the later analysis, no new phenotypic data were used to find candidate immune exposures; instead, reliance was placed on TCR beta sequences and their occurrence across donors. To decide whether each TCR beta V gene segment behaved as functional or pseudogenic, an earlier analysis of some 580 of the donors relied on high-throughput TCR beta sequencing. Along with the roughly 710-subject first cohort, a separate validation cohort of 120 different subjects was used. The T cell repertoires of about 700 subjects were profiled by immunosequencing and related to cytomegalovirus serostatus. Donor age, sex, ethnicity and CMV serostatus were compiled together with the repertoire data. The study aimed to test whether signatures of past pathogen exposure could be identified by cataloging public T cell receptors. Every repertoire in the discovery cohort had been generated on one and the same sequencing platform. An early release covering about 600 HLA-typed donors comprised 300 to 350 gigabases of sequencing data and around 86 million unique TCR sequences. Among around 400 genotyped donors of the cohort, an average of approximately 250,000 unique TCR beta nucleotide sequences were sequenced per donor, roughly a sixth of them non-productive. Of the approximately 400 genotyped donors, 65% to 90% fell in the genetic ancestry cluster associated with self-reported Caucasian donors. HLA typing included class I and class II loci at four-digit resolution. To predict cytomegalovirus infection status, the study brought together high-throughput TCR immunosequencing, statistical association of individual TCRs with disease status, and machine learning. The number of donors typed differed by locus, with about 629-640 for A, B, C, DRB1 and DQB1, roughly 520 for DQA1, 606 for DPA1, and 472 for DPB1. Because of strong linkage in the cohort, roughly five DR-DQ haplotypes were treated as single units for association and clustering. In a later analysis, previously published TCR beta repertoires from 666 donors were re-analyzed and high-resolution HLA genotyping was added so that TCR occurrence patterns could be studied. A later genetic analysis took genome-wide SNP genotypes for about 55% of the 666 donors and used that subset as a discovery cohort.

Inclusive of the bounding cysteine and phenylalanine, the CDR3 is 13 residues long. Only the CDR3 DNA stays, 39 bases, in frame from base 1. CDR1 is given as SEHNR and CDR2 as FQNEAQ, both from the germline V gene (reference sequence). In total, 630 or so healthy bone marrow donors made up the cohort. At the time of sampling, all cohort members were nominally healthy, though unrecorded immune exposures were likely present. The donor was CMV seropositive and was included in the group of almost 300 seropositive cohort members. A peripheral blood sample was provided by each donor, and peripheral blood mononuclear cells were used for TCR beta sequencing. The Qiagen DNeasy Blood Extraction Kit was used to extract genomic DNA from the blood cell samples. What the work shows at the level of the full study, not this receptor alone: Correlated functional status among segregating V segments might reflect linkage disequilibrium, but an unknown experimental factor could not be ruled out. According to a later analysis, most CMV-associated TCR beta chains appeared to be HLA-restricted, and the HLA associations seemed to be driven largely by CMV exposure. An association between a missense DCLRE1C variant and V-gene and J-gene trimming of TCR beta chains was found in a later genetic analysis and replicated in an independent cohort. An earlier analysis of some 560 of the donors showed that most TCR beta V segments appeared in productive rearrangements either about 90% or about 30% of the time, which broadly matched IMGT annotations. At a false discovery rate of 0.05, a later analysis linked fewer than 20,000 TCR beta sequences to specific HLA alleles. Because the 87-base-pair reads could not distinguish some IMGT-functional V segments, including TRBV6-2 and TRBV6-3, those segments were excluded. Because HLA typing was missing for some donors at each locus, association tests included only the typed subset. A group of highly shared sequence variants was considered likely to be a technical artifact of the sequencing pipeline. In a later analysis, several top co-occurrence clusters were reported to appear linked to parvovirus B19, influenza, CMV and Epstein-Barr virus. Only TCR beta chains were sequenced in this cohort, and the absence of alpha or paired-chain data limited detectable features. Because counts were too low, some 17 rarely observed V segments, including chromosome 9 orphons, were left out of the earlier analysis of about 620 of the donors. A further reported finding was that TCR beta sequences accurately predicted the HLA-A and HLA-B alleles for most subjects in the first cohort. A later analysis found that TCR association rates varied across HLA loci, with DRB1 alleles showing the most associated TCRs and HLA-C alleles the fewest. For the cohort, immune exposure information was limited to CMV serostatus. A total of roughly 160 TCR beta chains were listed by the study as associated with cytomegalovirus. Three of the identified cytomegalovirus-associated TCR beta chains were confirmed in vitro to be specific for cytomegalovirus antigens. According to a later genetic analysis, donors in an Asian-associated ancestry cluster had fewer N-insertions in productive TCRs than the approximately 650-donor mean. When HLA alleles, especially DR and DQ, strongly co-occurred, TCR associations were difficult to assign to individual alleles. The authors suggested that the approach could potentially be extended to other disease states and immunological phenotypes. In both the original and validation cohorts, the classifier was reported to diagnose cytomegalovirus status with high specificity and sensitivity. Presence/absence analyses assumed roughly uniform sequencing depth across donors, an assumption that may not hold. Most TCR sequences were seen in very few donors, while some public TCRs were found in many individuals. In a later analysis, HLA-associated TCR beta chains showed more clonal expansion and lower generation probabilities than non-associated chains that were equally common.

Receptors were amplified or captured by the immunoSEQ multiplex PCR assay. The multiplex PCR relied on a mix of 60 forward primers for TCR Vbeta segments and 13 reverse primers for TCR Jbeta segments. The CDR3 region of rearranged TCR beta genes was amplified from genomic DNA by a multiplex PCR assay. Amplified TCR beta libraries were sequenced as 87-base-pair reads on the Illumina HiSeq System. Per the original workflow: In a later analysis, approximately 74 million unique TCR beta chains were counted across the 690 or so repertoires, and roughly 11 million of these chains were shared by at least two donors. To remove PCR and sequencing errors, raw reads were error-corrected and collapsed into unique sequences using a nearest-neighbor algorithm that merged closely related sequences. Alignment of CDR3 sequences to IMGT reference sequences was used to assign V, D and J gene segments. For a sequence to be retained, a match of at least six nucleotides to both a V gene segment and a J gene segment was required. Rearrangements were classified as productive when the CDR3 lacked stop codons and remained in frame with V and J, and all other rearrangements were classified as non-productive. CDR3 was defined by IMGT convention, running from the second conserved V-encoded cysteine to the conserved J-encoded phenylalanine. Sequences without an unambiguous match to a single V gene segment were excluded from the earlier analysis of about 640 of the donors. An earlier analysis of roughly 590 of the donors called V segments functional above 56.7% productive rearrangements and segregating when the between-donor standard deviation exceeded 5%. A statistical classification framework was built to diagnose cytomegalovirus status from the catalog of TCR beta chain sequences. A later analysis assigned V and J genes by comparing TCR nucleotide sequences with IMGT/GENE-DB human TR gene sequences. Using the TCRdist pipeline, a later analysis assigned CDR3 sequences along with most-parsimonious VDJ recombination scenarios. In a later analysis, each TCR beta chain was defined by its CDR3 amino acid sequence together with its V-gene family, and reads lacking a unique V-gene family were excluded. To address suspected cross-contamination and a sequencing artifact, a later analysis removed under 600 highly shared, low-generation-probability nucleotide sequences. For each public chain, a later analysis derived a clonal expansion index from normalized ranks of inferred template counts within each repertoire. In a later analysis, generation probabilities were computed with a VDJ recombination model fitted to out-of-frame rearrangements, and the resulting probabilities were checked against IGoR. A later analysis scored TCR-TCR, TCR-HLA and TCR-CMV co-occurrence with hypergeometric tests, applying a repertoire-size bias correction to TCR pairs. A later analysis estimated false discovery rates by permuting HLA or CMV assignments 20 times. In a later analysis, co-occurring TCRs were grouped with DBSCAN, and TCRdist sequence similarity was added when clustering was performed within HLA-allele-positive subsets. Repertoires with fewer than 30,000 or more than 120,000 public chains, plus five repertoires with anomalous nucleotide sharing, were excluded from co-occurrence clustering. The clones in this table, taken by TCRdb from immuneACCESS, are in-frame only. Not every clone is retained; where verified, under half of the shortfall comes from an unresolved V gene, and the cause of the rest is unknown. Clone size and the V and J calls come from that table; the DNA yielded D and trimming. For this sample the table gives more than 90,000 clones, of which approximately 80% were detected only once. Clones ranked in the top ten supply over 20% of the sample.

The rearranged segments are TRBV7-9 and TRBJ2-5; 9 nucleotides in the junction match TRBD1. The sequencing input was PBMCs. This receptor was taken from a man aged 30-40 years in good health and CMV-seropositive. The nucleotides read TGTTCCGGCCAGGGACAGGGTCAAGAGACCCAGTACTTC. Its protein product is CSGQGQGQETQYF.